The subject of this entry is one T cell receptor beta chain. This sample is part of a study of OX40 agonist ivuxolimab in advanced cancers. Produced via immunoSEQ multiplex PCR; TCRdb's table is partial and in-frame only. The sample lists tens of thousands of clones, 75% to 95% occurring once. The V gene's germline CDR1 is SGHRS and CDR2 YFSETQ. This CDR3 has 16 residues. Germline trimming cut 3 bases from V and 3 bases from J; bases unmatched to any gene: 5. The sequencing here drew on CD4+ or CD8+ T cells sorted from blood, taken in a trial of the OX40 agonist ivuxolimab. This TCR was sampled from an adult with an advanced solid tumor such as melanoma, head and neck, liver or kidney cancer. This chain connects TRBV5-1 to TRBJ2-1, with 11 bases lining up with TRBD2. Here the CDR3 DNA reads TGCGCCAGCAGCTGGGGACTAGCGGACCGCTACAATGAGCAGTTCTTC. Its protein product is CASSWGLADRYNEQFF. Based on the CDR3 plus reference TRBV5-1 and TRBJ2-1, the full variable domain is KAGVTQTPRYLIKTRGQQVTLSCSPISGHRSVSWYQQTPGQGLQFLFEYFSETQRNKGNFPGRFSGRQFSNSRSEMNVSTLELGDSALYLCASSWGLADRYNEQFFGPGTRLTVL.